This TCR beta chain was sequenced in a study of shared clonotypes between healthy human individuals. Study context: CD8 memory received one plate per donor, CD8 naive two, CD4 memory three and CD4 naive three.

The sample holds many counts of this clone. TCRdb's table, derived via immunoSEQ multiplex PCR, lists solely in-frame clones and lacks some. Of hundreds of thousands of clones in the sample, about 78% were seen once. The study drew its donors from healthy HIV-negative adults without recent acute infections or vaccinations. The CDR3 is 19 amino acids. V shed 1 base and J shed 0 bases, with 19 bases lying between them. Germline V gene sequence: CDR1 WNHNN, CDR2 SYGVQD (reference sequence). V usage is TRBV10-1 and J usage is TRBJ1-3, with D hard to call. Sequenced sample: memory CD4+ T cells sorted from blood. The subset is: CD45RA-negative fraction. The TCR comes from a woman aged 25 to 39 in good health. In DNA form, the CDR3 reads TGCGCCAGCAGTGAGTTCTCCTTGGCGAGACCGAACTCTGGAAACACCATATATTTT. This codes for CASSEFSLARPNSGNTIYF.